The 29 T cell receptor beta chains listed next were all sequenced from one sample in a study of blood T cell repertoires in COVID-19. Produced via immunoSEQ multiplex PCR; TCRdb's table is partial and in-frame only. This repertoire shows 90,000 to 130,000 clones, just over 75% found once; its top ten account for over 3.5%. Material for sequencing was peripheral blood. The receptors stem from a woman aged 80 or over with acute or convalescent COVID-19.

The chain joins TRBV5-1 to TRBJ1-2; 10 bases match TRBD1. CDR3 length: 16 residues. V was pared by 4 bases and J by 5 bases, with 11 bases of the junction left unmatched. The germline gives CDR1 SGHRS, CDR2 YFSETQ. The CDR3 nucleotides read TGCGCCAGCAGCGAGAGGGCGACAGGGGGCGGGTATGGCTACACCTTC. Encoded protein: CASSERATGGGYGYTF.

This clone has a single count. This chain connects TRBV27 to TRBJ1-2; possible D gene TRBD1, 6 bases. Germline V gives CDR1 MNHEY, CDR2 SMNVEV (reference sequence). V was clipped by 6 bases and J by 4 bases, with 12 bases between them. CDR3 length equals 13 residues. CDR3 amino acids: CASRFQGSYGYTF. In DNA, the CDR3 is TGTGCCAGCAGATTTCAGGGGTCCTATGGCTACACCTTC.

The gene calls are TRBV5-1 and TRBJ1-6; 10 positions match TRBD1. This CDR3 is built from 15 residues. The germline V gene encodes CDR1 SGHRS and CDR2 YFSETQ. The ends lost 4 bases at V and 6 bases at J; junction bases unmatched: 4. The CDR3 reads CASSAGTGANSPLHF. The DNA of the CDR3 is TGCGCCAGCAGCGCCGGGACAGGGGCTAATTCACCCCTCCACTTT.

The CDR3 loop reads CASSAGPGRNTIYF. In nucleotides, the CDR3 is TGTGCCAGCAGCGCGGGCCCTGGTAGAAACACCATATATTTT. The chain joins TRBV7-9 to TRBJ1-3; D is unresolved. Germline V lookup: CDR1 SEHNR, CDR2 FQNEAQ (reference sequence). The CDR3 has 14 amino acids. V was clipped by 5 bases and J by 5 bases, with 13 bases between them.

This rearrangement joins TRBV3-1 (or the pseudogene TRBV3-2) to TRBJ1-1; no reliable D call. This CDR3 has 14 amino acids. Trimming cost V 1 base and J 5 bases, with 11 bases left between them. The germline V gene has CDR1 LGHDT and CDR2 YNNKEL (reference sequence). CDR3 amino acids: CASSQGFSRTEAFF. CDR3 DNA: TGTGCCAGCAGCCAAGGGTTCTCGAGGACTGAAGCTTTCTTT.

The rearrangement links TRBV10-3 to TRBJ2-1, with a possible D match to TRBD2 (5 bases). Between the trimmed V and J ends, which lost 6 bases and 6 bases, there was a span of 12 bases. The CDR3 is 13 amino acids. Germline V gene sequence: CDR1 ENHRY, CDR2 SYGVKD. The CDR3 here is CAIRLVGGNEQFF. The DNA of the CDR3 is TGTGCCATCAGATTAGTAGGAGGCAATGAGCAGTTCTTC.

The J gene is TRBJ2-3, the V gene TRBV3-1 (or the pseudogene TRBV3-2); D might be TRBD2 (5 bases). Per germline, CDR1 LGHDT and CDR2 YNNKEL (reference sequence). V was clipped by 1 base and J by 6 bases, with 11 bases between them. This CDR3 spans 14 amino acids. CDR3 nucleotide sequence: TGTGCCAGCAGCCAAGGGCTAGCAGCGGATACGCAGTATTTT. Translated, it gives CASSQGLAADTQYF.

This clone appeared a few times. The rearrangement links TRBV5-4 to TRBJ1-1, with D unclear. CDR1 and CDR2 from the germline V gene are SGHNT and YYREEE (reference sequence). Trimming pared 4 bases from V and 5 bases from J, leaving 18 bases between. The CDR3 consists of 15 residues. CDR3 sequence (DNA): TGTGCCAGCAGCCCCCCGCTGGGCTCGTGGACTGAAGCTTTCTTT. It specifies CASSPPLGSWTEAFF.

This clone was detected a few times. The J gene is TRBJ2-3, the V gene TRBV7-9, with 11 bases matching TRBD2. This CDR3 has 17 residues. V lost 7 bases to trimming and J lost 0 bases; unmatched junction nucleotides: 9. Germline loops: CDR1 SEHNR, CDR2 FQNEAQ (reference sequence). CDR3 bases: TGTGCCAGCACCCCTAGCGGGGGGTTACCTAGCACAGATACGCAGTATTTT. It is translated as CASTPSGGLPSTDTQYF. Combining the CDR3 with reference TRBV7-9 and TRBJ2-3 gives the whole variable domain DTGVSQNPRHKITKRGQNVTFRCDPISEHNRLYWYRQTLGQGPEFLTYFQNEAQLEKSRLLSDRFSAERPKGSFSTLEIQRTEQGDSAMYLCASTPSGGLPSTDTQYFGPGTRLTVL.

Concerning this clone: Because the CDR3's place on the DNA is in doubt, the DNA is left out and the CDR3 is given as listed by TCRdb. The chain uses TRBV21-1 and TRBJ1-1; the D call in the table, TRBD1, was not verified against the DNA. TRBV21-1 counts as a pseudogene. A total of 14 residues make up the CDR3, ends included. CDR3 amino acids: CASSKVARGAEAFF.

The CDR3 bases are TGTGCCACCAGTGATTGGGGACAGGGAGGTAGAAATGAGCAGTTCTTC. Its translation is CATSDWGQGGRNEQFF. The chain links TRBV24-1 to TRBJ2-1, with 9 nucleotides matching TRBD1. V trimming: 2 bases; J trimming: 7 bases; junction bases outside the gene matches: 8. CDR1 is KGHDR and CDR2 is SFDVKD in the germline V gene. The CDR3 spans 16 residues.

J is TRBJ1-6 and V is TRBV7-8; TRBD1 is a possible D gene (5 bases). V dropped 1 base and J dropped 6 bases, with 10 bases sitting between them. This CDR3 has 15 residues. The V gene's germline CDR1 is SGHVS and CDR2 FQNEAQ. The CDR3 protein is CASSLGGGGNSPLHF. The CDR3 nucleotides are TGTGCCAGCAGCTTAGGGGGGGGAGGTAATTCACCCCTCCACTTT.

In its sample, this clone was seen a few times. V usage is TRBV5-1 and J usage is TRBJ1-6; TRBD1 aligns across 7 bases. Germline CDR1 SGHRS, CDR2 YFSETQ. Trimming at V came to 4 bases and at J to 11 bases, leaving 12 bases not matched to a gene. This CDR3 is 15 amino acids long. CDR3 protein: CASSDTQGGQPPLHF. The CDR3 DNA reads as TGCGCCAGCAGCGATACTCAGGGGGGCCAACCACCCCTCCACTTT.

The gene calls are TRBV18 and TRBJ2-5; TRBD1 might be the D (6 bases). Germline CDR1 is KGHSH and CDR2 is LQKENI. The CDR3 sequence is 14 residues long. Trimming shortened V by 6 bases and J by 1 base, and 12 bases separated the two germline ends. The CDR3 nucleotides are TGTGCCAGCTCCGACAGGAGGCTCCAAGAGACCCAGTACTTC. It encodes CASSDRRLQETQYF.

This clone was seen only once. V is TRBV28 and J is TRBJ1-4; maybe TRBD1 (5 bases). The CDR3 runs 14 residues. V lost 6 bases and J lost 6, with 14 bases in between. Germline V gene sequence: CDR1 MDHEN, CDR2 SYDVKM. The CDR3 loop is CASRRQGGDEKLFF. CDR3 bases: TGTGCCAGCAGGCGTCAGGGAGGAGATGAAAAACTGTTTTTT.

This clone was observed a few times. The V gene is TRBV2, the J gene TRBJ2-2, with 8 positions matching TRBD2. Per the germline V gene, CDR1 is SNHLY and CDR2 is FYNNEI. The CDR3 totals 16 residues. With 3 bases clipped from V and 2 bases from J, the junction kept 5 bases outside the gene matches. Here the CDR3 reads CASSEFAGGNTGELFF. The DNA for the CDR3 is TGTGCCAGCAGTGAGTTTGCGGGAGGAAACACCGGGGAGCTGTTTTTT. The whole variable domain, remainder taken from reference TRBV2 and TRBJ2-2, is EPEVTQTPSHQVTQMGQEVILRCVPISNHLYFYWYRQILGQKVEFLVSFYNNEISEKSEIFDDQFSVERPDGSNFTLKIRSTKLEDSAMYFCASSEFAGGNTGELFFGEGSRLTVL.

The V and J genes are TRBV6-2 or TRBV6-3 and TRBJ1-1; D unresolved. V shed 0 bases and J shed 1 base, with 9 bases lying between them. CDR3 length: 15 amino acids. The germline V gene has CDR1 MNHEY and CDR2 SVGEGT. The CDR3 protein is CASSYSGMPNTEAFF. Written as DNA, the CDR3 is TGTGCCAGCAGTTACTCCGGGATGCCGAACACTGAAGCTTTCTTT.

The V call is TRBV28, the J call TRBJ2-1; D call uncertain. Per germline, CDR1 MDHEN and CDR2 SYDVKM. V lost 3 bases, J lost 6 bases, and 12 bases lay in between. The CDR3 is 14 residues long. The CDR3 DNA follows: TGTGCCAGCAGTTTCGTCCTAAGCATCAATGAGCAGTTCTTC. This encodes CASSFVLSINEQFF. Together with reference TRBV28 and TRBJ2-1, the CDR3 gives the full variable domain: DVKVTQSSRYLVKRTGEKVFLECVQDMDHENMFWYRQDPGLGLRLIYFSYDVKMKEKGDIPEGYSVSREKKERFSLILESASTNQTSMYLCASSFVLSINEQFFGPGTRLTVL.

This clone was recorded once. The chain carries TRBV9 and TRBJ2-7, with TRBD2 identical over 10 bases. Germline V gene data show CDR1 as SGDLS and CDR2 as YYNGEE. This CDR3 has 15 residues. Germline trimming cut 0 bases from V and 8 bases from J; bases unmatched to any gene: 8. The CDR3 DNA sequence: TGTGCCAGCAGCGTAGTCGGGCTAGCGGGAGATCAGCAGTACTTC. Amino acids: CASSVVGLAGDQQYF.

The table lists this clone with a few counts. The chain has TRBV10-1 and TRBJ1-5; 8 nucleotides align to TRBD1. The CDR3 has 16 residues. The germline V gene has CDR1 WNHNN and CDR2 SYGVQD (reference sequence). J lost 5 bases, V lost 2 bases, and 8 bases had no gene match. CDR3 region: CASSEELTGEDQPQHF. The CDR3 nucleotides are TGCGCCAGCAGTGAGGAACTGACAGGGGAGGATCAGCCCCAGCATTTT.

The rearrangement joins TRBV6-1 to TRBJ1-2; tentative D call: TRBD1 (6 bases). CDR3 length equals 14 residues. Germline V CDR1 and CDR2: MNHNS, SASEGT. V gave up 2 bases and J gave up 5 bases, with 12 bases separating them. For the CDR3, the DNA is TGTGCCAGCAGTGAAAGGGGGACGGGGTATGGCTACACCTTC. Translated: CASSERGTGYGYTF.

This chain joins TRBV5-1 and TRBJ1-1; maybe TRBD1 (6 bases). Deletions cut 2 bases from V and 2 bases from J, with 10 bases between. Germline-derived CDR1 and CDR2 are SGHRS and YFSETQ. CDR3 length equals 14 residues. The CDR3 sequence is CASSLQGINTEAFF. For the CDR3, the DNA is TGCGCCAGCAGCTTACAGGGTATAAACACTGAAGCTTTCTTT.

The rearrangement links TRBV6-5 to TRBJ2-7, with D perhaps matching TRBD2 (5 bases). The CDR3 is 11 residues long. V was cut by 6 bases and J by 2 bases, with 5 bases left in between. The V gene's germline CDR1 is MNHEY and CDR2 SVGAGI. For the CDR3, the DNA is TGTGCCAGCAGGGGAGCCTACGAGCAGTACTTC. Protein product: CASRGAYEQYF.

This chain connects TRBV24-1 to TRBJ1-5; 8 bases line up with TRBD1. CDR1 is KGHDR and CDR2 is SFDVKD in the germline V gene. This CDR3 has 13 residues. V was clipped by 5 bases and J by 6 bases; unmatched bases: 2. Here the CDR3 DNA reads TGTGCCACCAGTGCCGGGACAGGTCAGCCCCAGCATTTT. It translates to CATSAGTGQPQHF.

This chain connects TRBV5-1 to TRBJ1-4; D gene ambiguous. Germline-derived CDR1 and CDR2 are SGHRS and YFSETQ. The V end lost 4 bases, the J end lost 0 bases, and 13 bases lay between the germline ends. There are 16 residues in the CDR3. CDR3: CASSPGQAATNEKLFF. CDR3 DNA sequence: TGCGCCAGCAGCCCTGGGCAGGCCGCAACTAATGAAAAACTGTTTTTT. Supplemented by reference TRBV5-1 and TRBJ1-4, the full variable domain reads KAGVTQTPRYLIKTRGQQVTLSCSPISGHRSVSWYQQTPGQGLQFLFEYFSETQRNKGNFPGRFSGRQFSNSRSEMNVSTLELGDSALYLCASSPGQAATNEKLFFGSGTQLSVL.

The V and J genes are TRBV18 and TRBJ2-3; 7 bases are a match to TRBD2. Germline V gene lookup returns CDR1 KGHSH and CDR2 LQKENI. The CDR3 contains 18 residues. Trimming took 6 bases from V and 3 from J; bases not matched to a gene: 18. Written as DNA, the CDR3 is TGTGCCAGCTCTCAACTTCCTATAACGGGGAGGGAAACAGATACGCAGTATTTT. Its protein product is CASSQLPITGRETDTQYF.

The CDR3 DNA is TGTGCCAGCAGTGAATCCATCCCAAATGAGCAGTTCTTC. Its protein product is CASSESIPNEQFF. The V and J genes are TRBV6-1 and TRBJ2-1; D ambiguous. V lost 2 bases and J lost 7, with 9 bases in between. The CDR3 contains 13 residues. The germline gives CDR1 MNHNS, CDR2 SASEGT.

V is TRBV10-2 and J is TRBJ1-2; D possibly corresponds to TRBD1 (6 bases). CDR3 length: 18 residues. Germline V gene lookup returns CDR1 WSHSY and CDR2 SAAADI. Deletions cut 3 bases from V and 3 bases from J, with 23 bases between. CDR3 coding DNA: TGCGCCAGCAGTGACTCGGGACACGGGGACGATACTCACTATGGCTACACCTTC. It is translated as CASSDSGHGDDTHYGYTF.

The rearrangement uses TRBV5-1 and TRBJ2-5, with 11 bases lining up with TRBD2. The CDR3 contains 15 residues. After removal of 5 bases from V and 5 bases from J, the junction contained 8 bases not matched to a gene. CDR1 SGHRS and CDR2 YFSETQ come from the germline V gene. The CDR3 DNA follows: TGCGCCAGCAGGGCTAGCGGGAGGCCGGGGGAGACCCAGTACTTC. Residues: CASRASGRPGETQYF.